The clone carrying this TCR beta chain appeared once. The antigen is unknown. This sample is part of a study of cytomegalovirus exposure and HLA in healthy donors. V lost 6 bases, J lost 2 bases, and 18 bases stayed unmatched. The CDR3 sequence is 19 residues long. Germline loops: CDR1 WSHSY, CDR2 SAAADI. Overall study findings and caveats: Serostatus for CMV was the only available immune exposure information.

The PCR had 60 Vbeta and 13 Jbeta primers. Profiled with immunoSEQ multiplex PCR; TCRdb holds only in-frame clones, not every one. The sample consists of approximately 100,000 clones, roughly 80% of them appearing once. The receptor comes from a female donor in good health and CMV-seropositive. This rearrangement joins TRBV10-2 to TRBJ2-3; 9 bases map to TRBD1. The specimen was PBMCs. CDR3 nucleotides: TGCGCCAGCAGAGGGGACAGGGAACGGCGTCCGGGTTTCACAGATACGCAGTATTTT. It yields the protein CASRGDRERRPGFTDTQYF.